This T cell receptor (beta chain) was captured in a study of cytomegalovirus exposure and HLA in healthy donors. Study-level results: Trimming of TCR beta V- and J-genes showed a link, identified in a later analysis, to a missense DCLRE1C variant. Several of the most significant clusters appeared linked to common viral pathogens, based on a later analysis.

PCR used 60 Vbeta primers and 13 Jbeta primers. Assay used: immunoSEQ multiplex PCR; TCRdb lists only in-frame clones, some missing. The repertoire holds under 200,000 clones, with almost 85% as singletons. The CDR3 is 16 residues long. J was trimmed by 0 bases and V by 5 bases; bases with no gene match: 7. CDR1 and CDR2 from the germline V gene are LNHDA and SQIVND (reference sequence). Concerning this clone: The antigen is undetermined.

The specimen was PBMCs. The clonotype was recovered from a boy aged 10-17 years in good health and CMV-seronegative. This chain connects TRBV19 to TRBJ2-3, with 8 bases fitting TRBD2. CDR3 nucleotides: TGTGCCAGTAGTTCAAGGGGACTAGAAAGCACAGATACGCAGTATTTT. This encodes CASSSRGLESTDTQYF.